These 12 T cell receptor beta chains came from one sample sequenced in a study of OX40 agonist ivuxolimab in advanced cancers. The assay was immunoSEQ multiplex PCR, and TCRdb's table has in-frame clones only and misses some. The table records some 58,000 clones, about 83% of them present only once. The specimen comprised CD4+ or CD8+ T cells sorted from blood, sampled in a trial of the OX40 agonist ivuxolimab. All receptors come from an adult with an advanced solid tumor such as melanoma, head and neck, liver or kidney cancer.

The chain employs TRBV5-4 and TRBJ2-7; the match to TRBD2 covers 8 bases. Germline CDR1 reads SGHNT; CDR2 reads YYREEE (reference sequence). J lost 4 bases, V lost 4 bases, and 7 bases had no gene match. This CDR3 is 14 amino acids long. CDR3 sequence reads: CASSLPGGGYEQYF. CDR3 sequence (DNA): TGTGCCAGCAGCCTCCCCGGGGGGGGATACGAGCAGTACTTC.

The genes are TRBV28 and TRBJ1-1; D ambiguous. Germline-derived CDR1 and CDR2 are MDHEN and SYDVKM. Trimming took 4 bases from V and 5 from J, leaving 8 bases between them. CDR3 size: 12 residues. CDR3 sequence reads: CASSSLGTEAFF. Written as DNA, the CDR3 is TGTGCCAGCAGTTCCCTTGGTACTGAAGCTTTCTTT. The full variable domain, completed using reference TRBV28 and TRBJ1-1, is DVKVTQSSRYLVKRTGEKVFLECVQDMDHENMFWYRQDPGLGLRLIYFSYDVKMKEKGDIPEGYSVSREKKERFSLILESASTNQTSMYLCASSSLGTEAFFGQGTRLTVV.

This chain links TRBV28 with TRBJ2-7, with TRBD2 as a possible D gene (6 bases). V lost 2 bases to trimming and J lost 2 bases, with 10 bases between them. Germline lookup yields CDR1 MDHEN and CDR2 SYDVKM. The CDR3 is made up of 14 amino acids. CDR3 sequence reads: CASSLGGIPYEQYF. CDR3 coding DNA: TGTGCCAGCAGTTTAGGAGGGATCCCCTACGAGCAGTACTTC.

V usage is TRBV7-2 and J usage is TRBJ2-1; possibly TRBD1 for D (6 bases). Germline CDR1 and CDR2: SGHTA and FQGNSA. Trimming shortened V by 5 bases and J by 1 base, and 9 bases separated the two germline ends. The CDR3 sequence is 14 residues long. CDR3 protein: CASSPRGSYNEQFF. Written as DNA, the CDR3 is TGTGCCAGCAGCCCAAGGGGGTCCTACAATGAGCAGTTCTTC.

V and J are TRBV23-1 and TRBJ2-6; D may be TRBD1 (6 bases). TRBV23-1 falls under the ORF class, with uncertain function. This CDR3 contains 18 residues. The V end was cut by 1 base, the J end by 0 bases, with 13 bases between. Written as DNA, the CDR3 is TGCGCCAGCAGTCAATTGACGGGACACCACTCTGGGGCCAACGTCCTGACTTTC. Its protein product is CASSQLTGHHSGANVLTF.

This clone ranks as medium-sized. The chain has TRBV6-1 and TRBJ1-3; D not certain. The CDR3 runs 13 residues. V was pared by 1 base and J by 4 bases, with 5 bases between. From germline, CDR1 is MNHNS and CDR2 SASEGT. Written as DNA, the CDR3 is TGTGCCAGCAGTGAAGGAACCGGAAACACCATATATTTT. Amino acids: CASSEGTGNTIYF.

The genes are TRBV13 and TRBJ1-1; no reliable D call. CDR1 and CDR2 (germline): PRHDT, FYEKMQ (reference sequence). The CDR3 totals 16 residues. V was cut by 1 base and J by 0 bases, with 12 bases left in between. The DNA of the CDR3 is TGTGCCAGCAGCTTAGTTGGACGGCGAATGAACACTGAAGCTTTCTTT. This translates into CASSLVGRRMNTEAFF.

V gene TRBV28 combines with J gene TRBJ2-7; 13 bases are a match to TRBD2. CDR3 length equals 16 residues. V was pared by 2 bases and J by 4 bases, with 5 bases of the junction left unmatched. Germline V lookup: CDR1 MDHEN, CDR2 SYDVKM. The CDR3 sequence: CASSLPRTSGSYEQYF. As DNA, the CDR3 is TGTGCCAGCAGTTTACCTCGGACTAGCGGGAGTTACGAGCAGTACTTC.

Here the CDR3 DNA reads TGTGCCAGCAGGCAGGGACCATACAATGAGCAGTTCTTC. This translates into CASRQGPYNEQFF. J is TRBJ2-1 and V is TRBV6-1; D could derive from TRBD1 or TRBD2 (5 bases each). Germline V gene lookup returns CDR1 MNHNS and CDR2 SASEGT. This CDR3 comprises 13 residues. Trimming pared 6 bases from V and 4 bases from J, leaving 10 bases between.

CDR3 in DNA: TGTGCCAGTACCAACTTTGGACGGAAAAACACGGGGGAGCAGTTCTTC. This sequence encodes CASTNFGRKNTGEQFF. This chain connects TRBV19 to TRBJ2-1, with a weak D call TRBD2 (5 bases). The CDR3 runs 16 residues. Germline CDR1 LNHDA, CDR2 SQIVND (reference sequence). The ends were cut back, 7 bases at V and 10 bases at J, with 26 bases in the middle.

CDR3 amino acids: CATSRVENEQFF. The CDR3, as DNA: TGTGCCACCAGCAGAGTGGAAAATGAGCAGTTCTTC. The genes are TRBV15 and TRBJ2-1, with D unclear. Looked up from germline, CDR1 is LNHNV and CDR2 is YYDKDF (reference sequence). Trimming cost V 1 base and J 7 bases, with 5 bases left between them. CDR3 length: 12 amino acids.

The chain uses TRBV4-1 and TRBJ2-1, with D possibly matching TRBD2 (6 bases). The CDR3 totals 15 residues. Trimming left V 0 bases short and J 8 bases short, with 14 bases between. CDR1 is MGHRA, CDR2 YSYEKL, per germline. CDR3 protein: CASSQDFRGFDEQFF. The CDR3 nucleotides are TGCGCCAGCAGCCAAGATTTTCGGGGGTTCGATGAGCAGTTCTTC.